The T cell receptor (beta chain) described here comes from a study of identifying expanded T cells in peripheral blood. Whole-study results and caveats: Variance in clone template counts between roughly 2-week samples significantly increased with total template count across all healthy donors. Technical replicates showed around 1.2 changed clones; two weeks 15 to 20; four weeks 19.

The assay was immunoSEQ multiplex PCR, and TCRdb's table has in-frame clones only and misses some. In the table there are about 100,000 clones, about 83% of which are singletons. The V segment lost 0 bases and the J segment 5 bases; nucleotides outside the gene matches: 6. Germline values: CDR1 LGHNA, CDR2 YNFKEQ. CDR3 length: 16 amino acids. No infections or other immune events were documented during collection. Remarks on this clone: The antigen is unknown.

Sequenced: blood. This receptor was identified in a person aged 18-70 years in good health. The chain is built from TRBV4-2 and TRBJ2-3; 9 nucleotides line up with TRBD2. The CDR3 spells CASSQEGGSGGDTQYF. As DNA, the CDR3 is TGTGCCAGCAGCCAAGAGGGGGGTAGCGGGGGAGATACGCAGTATTTT.